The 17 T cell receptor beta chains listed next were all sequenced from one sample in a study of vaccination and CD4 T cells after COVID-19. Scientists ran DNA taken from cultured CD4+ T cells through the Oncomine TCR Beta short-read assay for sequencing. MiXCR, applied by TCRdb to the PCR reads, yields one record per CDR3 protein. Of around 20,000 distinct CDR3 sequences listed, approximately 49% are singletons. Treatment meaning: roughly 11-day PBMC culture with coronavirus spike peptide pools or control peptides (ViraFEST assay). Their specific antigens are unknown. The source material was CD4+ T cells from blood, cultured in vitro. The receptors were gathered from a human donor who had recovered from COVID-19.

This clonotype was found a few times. For the CDR3, the DNA is TGTGCCAGCAGCAGAGGAATCCTCGGGACTGAAGCTTTCTTT. It specifies CASSRGILGTEAFF. V and J are TRBV7-9 and TRBJ1-1; D gene unclear. There are 14 residues in the CDR3. Trimming removed 5 bases from V and 5 bases from J, with 15 bases in between. Germline V lookup: CDR1 SEHNR, CDR2 FQNEAQ (reference sequence). Full variable domain (remainder filled in from reference TRBV7-9 and TRBJ1-1): DTGVSQNPRHKITKRGQNVTFRCDPISEHNRLYWYRQTLGQGPEFLTYFQNEAQLEKSRLLSDRFSAERPKGSFSTLEIQRTEQGDSAMYLCASSRGILGTEAFFGQGTRLTVV.

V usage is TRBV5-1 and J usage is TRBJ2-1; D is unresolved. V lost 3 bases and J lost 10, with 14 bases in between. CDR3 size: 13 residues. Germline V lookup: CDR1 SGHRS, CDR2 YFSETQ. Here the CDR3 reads CASSSSRNTEQFF. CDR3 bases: TGCGCCAGCAGCTCCTCAAGAAATACCGAGCAGTTCTTC.

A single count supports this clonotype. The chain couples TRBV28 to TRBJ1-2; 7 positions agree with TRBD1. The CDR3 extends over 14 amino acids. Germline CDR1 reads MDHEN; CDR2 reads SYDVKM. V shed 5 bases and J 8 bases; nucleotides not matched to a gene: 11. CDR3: CASSPLRQGMGYTF. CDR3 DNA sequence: TGTGCCAGCAGTCCCCTTAGACAGGGTATGGGCTACACCTTC.

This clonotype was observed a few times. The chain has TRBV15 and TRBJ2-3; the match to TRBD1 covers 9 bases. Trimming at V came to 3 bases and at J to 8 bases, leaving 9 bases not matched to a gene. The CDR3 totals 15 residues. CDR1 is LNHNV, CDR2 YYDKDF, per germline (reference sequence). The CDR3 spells CATSRPGQGMSTQYF. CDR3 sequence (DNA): TGTGCCACCAGCAGGCCGGGACAGGGAATGTCTACGCAGTATTTT. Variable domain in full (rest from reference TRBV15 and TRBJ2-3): DAMVIQNPRYQVTQFGKPVTLSCSQTLNHNVMYWYQQKSSQAPKLLFHYYDKDFNNEADTPDNFQSRRPNTSFCFLDIRSPGLGDTAMYLCATSRPGQGMSTQYFGPGTRLTVL.

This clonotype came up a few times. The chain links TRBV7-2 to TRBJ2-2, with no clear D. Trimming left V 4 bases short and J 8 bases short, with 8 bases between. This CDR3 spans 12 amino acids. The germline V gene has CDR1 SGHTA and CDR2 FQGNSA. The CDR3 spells CASSSLSGELFF. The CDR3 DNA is TGTGCCAGCAGCTCCTTATCGGGGGAGCTGTTTTTT.

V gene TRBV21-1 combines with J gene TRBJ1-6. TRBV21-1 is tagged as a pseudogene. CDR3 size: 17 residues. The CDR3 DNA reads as TGTGCCAGCAGCATATCTACGCGGAGCTCCTATAATTCACCCCTCCACTTT. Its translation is CASSISTRSSYNSPLHF.

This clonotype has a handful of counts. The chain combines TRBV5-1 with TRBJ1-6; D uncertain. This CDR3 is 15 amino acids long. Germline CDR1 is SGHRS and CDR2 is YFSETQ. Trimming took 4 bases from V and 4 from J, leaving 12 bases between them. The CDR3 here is CASSAGETYNSPLHF. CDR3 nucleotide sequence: TGCGCCAGCAGCGCCGGGGAGACTTATAATTCACCCCTCCACTTT.

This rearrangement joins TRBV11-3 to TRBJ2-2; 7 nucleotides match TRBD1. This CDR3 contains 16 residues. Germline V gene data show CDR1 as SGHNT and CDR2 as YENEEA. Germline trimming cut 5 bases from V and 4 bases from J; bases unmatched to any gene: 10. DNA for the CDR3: TGTGCCAGCAGCCAAGACCGGGACAGTGTCACCGGGGAGCTGTTTTTT. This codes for CASSQDRDSVTGELFF. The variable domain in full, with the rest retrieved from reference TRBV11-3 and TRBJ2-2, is EAGVVQSPRYKIIEKKQPVAFWCNPISGHNTLYWYLQNLGQGPELLIRYENEEAVDDSQLPKDRFSAERLKGVDSTLKIQPAELGDSAVYLCASSQDRDSVTGELFFGEGSRLTVL.

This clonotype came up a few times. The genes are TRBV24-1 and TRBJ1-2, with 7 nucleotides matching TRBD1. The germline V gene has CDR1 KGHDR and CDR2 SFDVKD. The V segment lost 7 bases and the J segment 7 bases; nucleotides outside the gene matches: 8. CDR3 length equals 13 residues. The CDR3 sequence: CATRAGGEGGYTF. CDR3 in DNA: TGTGCCACCAGAGCAGGGGGAGAGGGTGGCTACACCTTC.

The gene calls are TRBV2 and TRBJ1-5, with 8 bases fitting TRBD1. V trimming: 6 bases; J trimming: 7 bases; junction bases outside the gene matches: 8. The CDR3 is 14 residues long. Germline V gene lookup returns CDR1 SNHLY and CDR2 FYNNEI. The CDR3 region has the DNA TGTGCCAGCAGCAAAACACAGGGGGGACAGCCCCAGCATTTT. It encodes CASSKTQGGQPQHF.

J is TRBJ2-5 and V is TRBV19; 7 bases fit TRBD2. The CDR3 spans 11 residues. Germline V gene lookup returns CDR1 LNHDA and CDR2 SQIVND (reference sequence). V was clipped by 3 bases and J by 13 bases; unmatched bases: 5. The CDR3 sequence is CASSMTSIWYF. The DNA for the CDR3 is TGTGCCAGTAGTATGACTAGCATTTGGTACTTC.

The CDR3 region is CASSIRDRGAAFF. The CDR3 coding sequence is TGTGCCAGCAGTATACGGGACAGGGGAGCGGCTTTCTTT. This sequence joins TRBV28 and TRBJ1-1; 10 bases agree with TRBD1. CDR1 MDHEN and CDR2 SYDVKM come from the germline V gene. Trimming cost V 5 bases and J 11 bases; bases outside gene matches: 8. This CDR3 region has 13 residues.

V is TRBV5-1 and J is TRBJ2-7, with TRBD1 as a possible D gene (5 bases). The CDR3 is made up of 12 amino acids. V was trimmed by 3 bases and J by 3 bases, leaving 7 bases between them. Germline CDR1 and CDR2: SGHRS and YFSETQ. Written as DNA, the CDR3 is TGCGCCAGCAGCTACGACAGCTACGAGCAGTACTTC. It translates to CASSYDSYEQYF.

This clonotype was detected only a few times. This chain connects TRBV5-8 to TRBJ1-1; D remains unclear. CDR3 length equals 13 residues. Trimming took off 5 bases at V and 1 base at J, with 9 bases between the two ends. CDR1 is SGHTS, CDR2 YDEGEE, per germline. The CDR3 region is CASSPEPNTEAFF. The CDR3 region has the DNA TGTGCCAGCAGTCCTGAACCGAACACTGAAGCTTTCTTT. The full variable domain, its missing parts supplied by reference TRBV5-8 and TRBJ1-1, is EAGVTQSPTHLIKTRGQQATLRCSPISGHTSVYWYQQALGLGLQFLLWYDEGEERNRGNFPPRFSGRQFPNYSSELNVNALELEDSALYLCASSPEPNTEAFFGQGTRLTVV.

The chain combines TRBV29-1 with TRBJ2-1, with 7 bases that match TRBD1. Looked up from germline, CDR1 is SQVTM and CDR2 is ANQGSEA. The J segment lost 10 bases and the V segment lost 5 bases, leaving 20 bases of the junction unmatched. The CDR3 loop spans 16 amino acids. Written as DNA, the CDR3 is TGCAGCGTTCACCTGCAGGGGACAGTGGTAATTAGAGAGCAGTTCTTC. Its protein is CSVHLQGTVVIREQFF.

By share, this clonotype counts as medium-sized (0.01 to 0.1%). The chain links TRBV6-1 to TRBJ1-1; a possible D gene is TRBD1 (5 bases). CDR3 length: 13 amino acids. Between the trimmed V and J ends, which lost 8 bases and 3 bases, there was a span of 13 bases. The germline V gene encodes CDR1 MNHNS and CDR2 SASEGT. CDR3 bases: TGTGCCAGCGGGGCTGGGACGCACACTGAAGCTTTCTTT. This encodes CASGAGTHTEAFF.

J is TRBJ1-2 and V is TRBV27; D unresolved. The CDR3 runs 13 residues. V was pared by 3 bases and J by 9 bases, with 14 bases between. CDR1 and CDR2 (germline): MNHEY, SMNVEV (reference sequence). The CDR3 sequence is CASSFEVGRSYTF. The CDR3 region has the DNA TGTGCCAGCAGTTTTGAGGTGGGTCGGAGCTACACCTTC.